This T cell receptor beta chain was observed in a study of T cells in Graves' hyperthyroidism and ophthalmopathy. Study-wide results and caveats: In validation, the model predicted ophthalmopathy. These predictions came a median about 6.5 months before onset. Researchers found most expanded thyroid clonotypes above 0.001 in blood as well.

This clonotype has just a few counts. Its antigen is not known. CDR1 is DFQATT, CDR2 SNEGSKA, per germline (reference sequence). This CDR3 contains 14 residues. The J segment lost 1 base and the V segment lost 7 bases, leaving 7 bases of the junction unmatched. Amplified TCR beta CDR3 regions came from RNA transcripts. HTBI primers were employed in a first-round RT-PCR of the TCR CDR3. In TCRdb, the multiplex PCR reads were re-called with MiXCR into one record per CDR3 protein. The table includes fewer than 650,000 distinct CDR3 sequences, approximately 13% detected once. Sequencing used blood. This TCR was recovered from a woman in her twenties or thirties with Graves' hyperthyroidism that later progressed to Graves' ophthalmopathy. The chain recombines TRBV20-1 with TRBJ1-5, with TRBD1 identical over 7 bases. The DNA for the CDR3 is TGCAGTGTGATAGGGGGCGGAAGCAATCAGCCCCAGCATTTT. Amino acid sequence: CSVIGGGSNQPQHF.